The clone carrying this TCR beta chain appeared a few times. Its antigen is as yet unknown. The data were obtained in a study of Tregs in tolerant kidney transplant recipients. Repertoires were generated with immunoSEQ multiplex PCR, while TCRdb's copy carries only in-frame clones and drops some. The data hold tens of thousands of clones, with roughly 89% observed a single time. The CDR3 contains 16 residues. Germline loops: CDR1 GTSNPN, CDR2 SVGIG (reference sequence). With 2 bases clipped from V and 1 base from J, the junction kept 10 bases outside the gene matches. Overall study results and limits: The small number of patients limits these findings pending further validation.

Thawed PBMCs were FACS-sorted into unstimulated CD4+CD25+CD127- regulatory T cells, CD4+CD25- non-regulatory cells, CD4 and CD8 cells. Regulatory T cells were sorted from thawed PBMCs rested overnight at 37°C with around 220 IU/ml IL-2. The chain is built from TRBV30 and TRBJ2-7; 8 bases match TRBD1. The specimen was Tregs from blood. This sequence originates from a human donor in good health. This CDR3 is CAWSLRARGLSYEQYF. The CDR3 DNA is TGTGCCTGGAGTCTCAGGGCCAGGGGGCTGTCCTACGAGCAGTACTTC.